Listed below are T cell receptor beta chains from one sample, sequenced in a study of control samples from healthy donors and cancer patients. Data came from immunoSEQ multiplex PCR; TCRdb stores just in-frame clones and leaves some out. Of 390,000 or so clones in the sample, 90% were seen once. The sample taken for sequencing was PBMCs. These receptors all come from a man aged 40-49 years with head and neck cancer. The CDR3 runs from the conserved cysteine through the conserved F or W. Each record gives: J gene, V gene, clone size, D gene, CDR3 DNA, CDR3 protein. A D gene is named only where the DNA matches it firmly. Clone sizes are given selectively: once, few, many, or a class where the clone is expanded.

TRBJ2-5 TRBV10-1 - - TGCGCCAGCAGTGATAGGGAAGAGACCCAGTACTTC CASSDREETQYF
TRBJ1-2 TRBV3-1/TRBV3-2 - - TGTGCCAGCAGCCAAGATGTGGGGGGTTTAGGCTACACCTTC CASSQDVGGLGYTF
TRBJ2-3 TRBV24-1 - TRBD2 TGTGCCACCAGCTCGGGGGGGGCCGTTCCGTATTTT CATSSGGAVPYF
TRBJ1-1 TRBV28 - - TGTGCCAGCAACCTGAGGGGGGTATCCCACTATGACACTGAAGCTTTCTTT CASNLRGVSHYDTEAFF
TRBJ1-3 TRBV7-2 - TRBD1 TGTGCCAGCAGCCTAGGACAGGGGTGGGCAAACACCATATATTTT CASSLGQGWANTIYF
TRBJ1-1 TRBV27 - - TGTGCCAGCAGCCGTTACGGGGGCGTAGCTTTCTTT CASSRYGGVAFF
TRBJ2-3 TRBV5-8 - - TGTGCCAGCAGCTTGGAACAAGGGGCGGCAGATACGCAGTATTTT CASSLEQGAADTQYF
TRBJ2-7 TRBV6-5 - TRBD2 TGTGCCAGCAGTTACTCGAGTAGCGGGAGCTCCTACGAGCAGTACTTC CASSYSSSGSSYEQYF
TRBJ2-1 TRBV5-1 few - TGCGCCAGCAGCTTCGTGGCAGGACAGCCGCAGTTCTTC CASSFVAGQPQFF
TRBJ1-6 TRBV5-1 few - TGCGCCAGCAGCTTGGATCTTTCTGGCTCACCCCTCCACTTT CASSLDLSGSPLHF